The clone carrying this TCR beta chain has more than one count but fewer than ten. What it binds is not known. Populations isolated by sorting all had purity greater than 95%. Expressed TCRB transcripts were sequenced because the entire RNA isolate underwent reverse transcription. Method: immunoSEQ multiplex PCR; TCRdb's copy keeps in-frame clones and lacks some. The sample yields some 220,000 clones, 11% seen once. These data originate in a study of beta chain features in type 1 diabetes. Findings and caveats of the study: For type 1 diabetes patients, VDJ junctions showed fewer insertions and more deletions.

Trimming removed 9 bases at V and 5 bases at J, with 22 bases between. Germline values: CDR1 KGHSH, CDR2 LQKENI. CDR3 length: 16 amino acids. Sequencing was carried out using central memory CD4+ T cells from blood. The chain recombines TRBV18 with TRBJ2-2, with D possibly TRBD2 on 6 matching bases. This TCR derives from a man aged 18 to 29 in good health. CDR3 amino acids: CASHLSGGKKTGELFF. CDR3 sequence (DNA): TGTGCCAGTCACCTCTCCGGCGGGAAGAAAACCGGGGAGCTGTTTTTT.